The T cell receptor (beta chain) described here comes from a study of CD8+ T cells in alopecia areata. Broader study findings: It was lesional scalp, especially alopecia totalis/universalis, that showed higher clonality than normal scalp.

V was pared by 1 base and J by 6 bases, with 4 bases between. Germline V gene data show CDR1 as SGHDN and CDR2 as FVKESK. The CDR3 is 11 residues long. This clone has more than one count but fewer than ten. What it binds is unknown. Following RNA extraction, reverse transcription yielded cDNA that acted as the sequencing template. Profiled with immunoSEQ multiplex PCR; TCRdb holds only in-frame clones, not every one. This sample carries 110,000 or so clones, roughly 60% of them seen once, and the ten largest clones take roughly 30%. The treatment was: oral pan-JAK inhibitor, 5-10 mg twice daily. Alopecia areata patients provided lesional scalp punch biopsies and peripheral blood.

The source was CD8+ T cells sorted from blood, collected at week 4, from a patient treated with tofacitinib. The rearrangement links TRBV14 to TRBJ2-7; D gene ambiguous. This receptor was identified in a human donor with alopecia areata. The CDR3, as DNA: TGTGCCAGCAGCCAAGGACTCGAGCAGTACTTC. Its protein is CASSQGLEQYF.